What follows describes a single T cell receptor beta chain. What it binds is unknown. Every patient with CD3G deficiency had evidence of autoimmunity. Amplification used 52 TRBV primers and 13 TRBJ primers. Generated by immunoSEQ multiplex PCR, the TCRdb table keeps only in-frame clones and is missing some. The table shows 21,000 or so clones, with under 95% occurring only once. The sample is drawn from a study of regulatory T cells. Study-level findings and limits: Shannon entropy was nonsignificantly lower in patient CD8+ T cells than control CD8+ cells.

V lost 3 bases and J 5 bases, leaving 20 bases between the germline ends. Germline assignment: CDR1 MDHEN and CDR2 SYDVKM. This CDR3 has 16 amino acids. The material sequenced was CD8+ T cells sorted from blood. The rearrangement joins TRBV28 to TRBJ2-7; tentative D call: TRBD1 (8 bases). This TCR came from a child younger than 10 with CD3G deficiency. The CDR3 DNA is TGTGCCAGCAGTTTCCATCCCGGACAGGGAGGGGACGAGCAGTACTTC. Protein sequence: CASSFHPGQGGDEQYF.